One sample yielded the 14 T cell receptor beta chains listed below, sequenced in a study of T-cell memory formation after mild COVID-19. In TCRdb, the 5' RACE reads were re-called with MiXCR into one record per CDR3 protein. The repertoire consists of around 110,000 distinct CDR3 sequences, with over 13% occurring once and the leading ten covering roughly 40%. Sequenced material: PBMCs or a T cell subset sorted from them (not recorded which). The receptors stem from a man younger than 30 who had mild COVID-19 (a few samples of this study predate the infection). Cell type and time point are not known.

The chain uses TRBV7-6 and TRBJ2-5; 14 nucleotides match TRBD2. Trimming took 5 bases from V and 3 from J; bases not matched to a gene: 8. Germline V gene data show CDR1 as SGHVS and CDR2 as FNYEAQ. This CDR3 has 17 amino acids. In DNA, the CDR3 is TGTGCCAGCAGCCCTACCCGGGGACTAGCGGGGGAAGAGACCCAGTACTTC. Its translation: CASSPTRGLAGEETQYF.

This clonotype has a count of ten or more. The rearrangement uses TRBV7-2 and TRBJ2-5; tentative D call: TRBD2 (5 bases). Trimming took 5 bases from V and 3 from J, leaving 16 bases between them. Germline V gene lookup returns CDR1 SGHTA and CDR2 FQGNSA. The CDR3 has 15 amino acids. DNA of the CDR3: TGTGCCAGCAGCCCCCGCCCGAGAGGGAAAGAGACCCAGTACTTC. It translates to CASSPRPRGKETQYF.

The chain recombines TRBV28 with TRBJ2-6; D gene uncertain. This CDR3 is 14 amino acids long. Deletions cut 5 bases from V and 1 base from J, with 6 bases between. The germline V gene encodes CDR1 MDHEN and CDR2 SYDVKM. CDR3 region: CASSPISGANVLTF. The CDR3 DNA reads TGTGCCAGCAGTCCTATATCTGGGGCCAACGTCCTGACTTTC.

The table lists this clonotype with a few counts. The rearrangement uses TRBV4-1 and TRBJ2-6; D tentatively fits TRBD1 or TRBD2 (5 bases each). V was pared by 0 bases and J by 2 bases, with 8 bases between. Per germline, CDR1 MGHRA and CDR2 YSYEKL. CDR3 length: 16 amino acids. CDR3 sequence (DNA): TGCGCCAGCAGCCAAGATGGGGGAACTGGGGCCAACGTCCTGACTTTC. It codes for CASSQDGGTGANVLTF.

The chain is built from TRBV7-9 and TRBJ2-7, with a tentative D call TRBD2 (5 bases). The CDR3 totals 13 residues. Trimming took 5 bases from V and 1 from J, leaving 9 bases between them. Germline V CDR1 and CDR2: SEHNR, FQNEAQ (reference sequence). The CDR3 sequence is CASSSPGSYEQYF. CDR3 DNA sequence: TGTGCCAGCAGCAGTCCGGGATCCTACGAGCAGTACTTC.

This clonotype showed up just a few times. The genes are TRBV6-2 or TRBV6-3 and TRBJ2-7; 8 nucleotides match TRBD2. In germline, CDR1 is MNHEY, CDR2 SVGEGT. The CDR3 extends over 13 amino acids. V trimming: 7 bases; J trimming: 3 bases; junction bases outside the gene matches: 5. The CDR3 region has the DNA TGTGCCAGCACCCCGGGGGGGTACTACGAGCAGTACGTC. The encoded protein is CASTPGGYYEQYV.

This clonotype was seen a few times. The V call is TRBV6-2 or TRBV6-3, the J call TRBJ1-1, with unresolved D. The CDR3 sequence is 15 residues long. CDR1 and CDR2 (germline): MNHEY, SVGEGT. The V end lost 0 bases, the J end lost 0 bases, and 8 bases lay between the germline ends. CDR3 nucleotide sequence: TGTGCCAGCAGTTACTCGATTCCGTTGAACACTGAAGCTTTCTTT. Translation gives CASSYSIPLNTEAFF.

This chain uses TRBV5-5 with TRBJ1-1; 7 bases line up with TRBD1. Germline V lookup: CDR1 SGHKS, CDR2 YYEKEE (reference sequence). The CDR3 contains 14 residues. Germline trimming cut 1 base from V and 4 bases from J; bases unmatched to any gene: 4. The CDR3 bases are TGTGCCAGCAGCTTGACAGGGGCGGCCACTGAAGCTTTCTTT. Translation: CASSLTGAATEAFF.

V is TRBV7-9 and J is TRBJ2-1; the match to TRBD1 covers 11 bases. The V gene's germline CDR1 is SEHNR and CDR2 FQNEAQ (reference sequence). The CDR3 extends over 16 amino acids. J was trimmed by 7 bases and V by 4 bases; bases with no gene match: 9. DNA of the CDR3: TGTGCCAGCAGCTCTCGGGACAGGGGGGCTTGGAATGAGCAGTTCTTC. Amino acids: CASSSRDRGAWNEQFF.

This clonotype has only a few counts. V usage is TRBV15 and J usage is TRBJ1-3; D is undetermined. Looked up from germline, CDR1 is LNHNV and CDR2 is YYDKDF (reference sequence). V lost 0 bases and J 8 bases, leaving 14 bases between the germline ends. CDR3 length equals 15 residues. In DNA form, the CDR3 reads TGTGCCACCAGCAGAGACGGGTCATCTGCGGACACCATATATTTT. Translating gives CATSRDGSSADTIYF. Together with reference TRBV15 and TRBJ1-3, the CDR3 gives the full variable domain: DAMVIQNPRYQVTQFGKPVTLSCSQTLNHNVMYWYQQKSSQAPKLLFHYYDKDFNNEADTPDNFQSRRPNTSFCFLDIRSPGLGDTAMYLCATSRDGSSADTIYFGEGSWLTVV.

V and J are TRBV10-3 and TRBJ2-3; TRBD2 agrees at 9 bases. The germline V gene encodes CDR1 ENHRY and CDR2 SYGVKD. This CDR3 has 19 amino acids. V lost 5 bases to trimming and J lost 0 bases; unmatched junction nucleotides: 15. The CDR3 DNA reads as TGTGCCATCAGTCCGAAGGGGAGCGGGGGGCGGTATAGCACAGATACGCAGTATTTT. Protein product: CAISPKGSGGRYSTDTQYF.

This clonotype has more than one count but fewer than ten. The chain links TRBV6-5 to TRBJ1-1; 7 bases line up with TRBD1. From germline, CDR1 is MNHEY and CDR2 SVGAGI. CDR3 length equals 14 residues. J was trimmed by 4 bases and V by 6 bases; bases with no gene match: 8. CDR3: CASRLQGMGTEAFF. Here the CDR3 DNA reads TGTGCCAGCAGATTACAGGGGATGGGCACTGAAGCTTTCTTT.

Many counts were recorded for this clonotype. This chain links TRBV6-2 or TRBV6-3 with TRBJ2-1; 10 nucleotides align to TRBD2. The CDR3 has 13 amino acids. Per germline, CDR1 MNHEY and CDR2 SVGEGT. The trim removed 7 bases at V and 10 bases at J, leaving 7 bases unmatched. CDR3 DNA sequence: TGTGCCAGCACCCTAGCGGGGGTAGGCGAGCAGTTCTTC. Translating gives CASTLAGVGEQFF.

The genes are TRBV6-2 or TRBV6-3 and TRBJ1-1; D remains unclear. The ends were cut back, 2 bases at V and 8 bases at J, with 6 bases in the middle. The CDR3 spans 11 residues. CDR1 is MNHEY and CDR2 is SVGEGT in the germline V gene. The CDR3 here is CASSYGPEAFF. The CDR3 bases are TGTGCCAGCAGTTACGGTCCCGAAGCTTTCTTT.